This note documents a single T cell receptor beta chain sequence. Antigen unknown. This specimen includes other DNA sequences encoding the same CDR3. V lost 5 bases, J lost 4 bases, and 12 bases lay in between. The CDR3 runs 14 residues. Germline V gene data show CDR1 as ENHRY and CDR2 as SYGVKD. This entry belongs to a study of T cell responses to AZD1222 COVID-19 vaccine. Study conclusions and caveats: The study found Spike-specific TCR breadth and depth rose after two AZD1222 doses. Regions 160-218 and 743-854 dominated among vaccine-associated CD4 TCRs spanning spike. Clonal diversity may have been underestimated, and the donors were mostly white British, with more females than males.

Assay: immunoSEQ multiplex PCR; the TCRdb copy retains only in-frame clones and omits some. This sample yields some 96,000 clones, of which around 87% are seen a single time; 4% to 4.5% belongs to the top ten. The V and J genes are TRBV10-3 and TRBJ1-3, with D possibly being TRBD1 (5 bases). This receptor was obtained from an adult in good health. The material sequenced was peripheral blood, taken on day 0 of MenACWY control vaccination. CDR3 amino acids: CAISRTGEGNTIYF. The CDR3 bases are TGTGCCATCAGTCGGACGGGGGAAGGAAACACCATATATTTT.